What follows is one T cell receptor (beta chain) and its context. This specimen comes from a study of identical twins. The length of the CDR3 is 15 residues. Germline CDR1 MDHEN, CDR2 SYDVKM. Trimming took 7 bases from V and 3 from J, leaving 18 bases between them. MiXCR, run by TCRdb on the 5' RACE reads, gives a single entry per CDR3 protein. In the table there are under 500,000 distinct CDR3 sequences, roughly an eighth of which are singletons. These data were likewise used in another study, on yellow fever vaccine responses in identical twins.

This clonotype was obtained from a young woman in good health. The source material was CD4+ T cells sorted from blood. The rearrangement joins TRBV28 to TRBJ1-1; D is ambiguous. The CDR3, as DNA: TGTGCCAGCACCCCTGGGTTAGCCCGGGACACTGAAGCTTTCTTT. Its protein product is CASTPGLARDTEAFF.